A selection of T cell receptor beta chains follows, all from one sample in a study of cytotoxic CD8 clonotypes in ibrutinib-treated CLL. Profiling relied on immunoSEQ multiplex PCR, and the TCRdb table lists in-frame clones only, not all of them. The sample carries roughly 53,000 clones, around 52% recorded once. This material consisted of PBMCs, taken at disease progression, from a patient treated with ibrutinib. These TCRs come from a human donor with chronic lymphocytic leukemia. Both conserved end residues are part of each CDR3. The D gene is left open where the match is weak. Part of the rows lack a size; the others show once, few, many or a class for expanded clones.

V	size	J	D	DNA	CDR3
TRBV19	once	TRBJ2-5	NA	TGTGCCAGTAGTATCGCCCAAGGGGGAGGAGAGACCCAGTACTTC	CASSIAQGGGETQYF
TRBV7-9	few	TRBJ2-7	TRBD2	TGTGCCAGCAGCTTAGGGAGCGGGGGGTTTACCTACGAGCAGTACTTC	CASSLGSGGFTYEQYF
TRBV11-3	NA	TRBJ2-3	TRBD2	TGTGCCAGCAGCCGCGGGGGGGCACAGACAGATACGCAGTATTTT	CASSRGGAQTDTQYF
TRBV25-1	NA	TRBJ2-7	NA	TGTGCCAACTCACTCATTAGTGGGAGAACGGAATACGAGCAGTACTTC	CANSLISGRTEYEQYF
TRBV18	few	TRBJ2-2	NA	TGTGCCAGCTCAACCGGGGAGCTGTTTTTT	CASSTGELFF
TRBV23-1	NA	TRBJ2-3	NA	TGCGCCAGCAGTCAATCGGGACGGGTGGGAGATACGCAGTATTTT	CASSQSGRVGDTQYF
TRBV7-7	NA	TRBJ2-6	NA	TGTGCTAGCAGCTTGGGGACAATTTCATCTGGGGCCAACGTCCTGACTTTC	CASSLGTISSGANVLTF
TRBV7-8	NA	TRBJ2-6	NA	TGTGCCAGCAGCTTTCGAATGATCGAGCCTGGGGCCAACGTCCTGACTTTC	CASSFRMIEPGANVLTF
TRBV2	NA	TRBJ2-3	NA	TGTGCCAGCAGCGGGATAGGCGATACGCAGTATTTT	CASSGIGDTQYF
TRBV30	NA	TRBJ2-1	TRBD1	TGTGCCTGGAGGACAGGGGACAATGAGCAGTTCTTC	CAWRTGDNEQFF
TRBV20-1	NA	TRBJ2-1	NA	TGCAGTGCCCCAATCTACAATGAGCAGTTCTTC	CSAPIYNEQFF
TRBV7-7	few	TRBJ2-1	NA	TGTGCTAGCAGCTTAAGTTCGGGAGTCTCCAATGAGCAGTTCTTC	CASSLSSGVSNEQFF
TRBV27	NA	TRBJ1-5	NA	TGTGCCAGCAGTTCGATAGGGAATCAGCCCCAGCATTTT	CASSSIGNQPQHF
TRBV4-2	few	TRBJ2-7	TRBD2	TGTGCCAGCAGCCAAGAACTAGCGGGATACTACGAGCAGTACTTC	CASSQELAGYYEQYF
TRBV7-2	NA	TRBJ2-7	NA	TGTGCCAGCAGCACTACGACAGGCAGTGCCGAGCAGTACTTC	CASSTTTGSAEQYF
TRBV10-3	once	TRBJ2-5	NA	TGTGCCATCAGTGAAGGAATGTCGGAGACCCAGTACTTC	CAISEGMSETQYF
TRBV7-2	NA	TRBJ1-3	NA	TGTGCCAGCAGCTTAGCATCCGGGGTAGCAAACACCATATATTTT	CASSLASGVANTIYF
TRBV4-2	NA	TRBJ2-1	TRBD2	TGTGCCAGCAGCTACGCAGGGACTAGGGGGGCCAATGAGCAGTTCTTC	CASSYAGTRGANEQFF
TRBV12-1	NA	TRBJ2-5	NA	TGTGCCAGCAGCTCCCCCTCGCGACTAGAAGGAGGAGGGCAGGAGACCCAGTACTTC	CASSSPSRLEGGGQETQYF
TRBV4-1	NA	TRBJ1-2	NA	TGCGCCAGCAGCCAAGATCTGAAGGTCTATGGCTACACCTTC	CASSQDLKVYGYTF
TRBV7-2	NA	TRBJ2-5	TRBD2	TGTGCCAGCAGCTTAGTTGCCGGGACTAGCGGGAGGGAGACCCAGTACTTC	CASSLVAGTSGRETQYF
TRBV9	NA	TRBJ1-1	NA	TGTGCCAGCAGCGTAGTTACTGAAGCTTTCTTT	CASSVVTEAFF
TRBV27	NA	TRBJ2-7	TRBD1	TGTGCCAGCAGTTTATTGGACAGGGGGATTGTCTACGAGCAGTACTTC	CASSLLDRGIVYEQYF
TRBV30	few	TRBJ2-6	NA	TGTGCCTGGAGTCGGTGGGCGCCTGACTCTGGGGCCAACGTCCTGACTTTC	CAWSRWAPDSGANVLTF
TRBV11-2	NA	TRBJ2-1	NA	TGTGCCAGCAGCTTAGGGACTCCAGCGCAGTTCTTC	CASSLGTPAQFF
TRBV25-1	few	TRBJ2-1	NA	TGTGCCAGCAGTGAATATTCAGGGGCTAAAAATGAGCAGTTCTTC	CASSEYSGAKNEQFF
TRBV6-5	once	TRBJ2-1	TRBD2	TGTGCCAGCAGTTATTCGGGGCTAGCGGAATACAATGAGCAGTTCTTC	CASSYSGLAEYNEQFF
TRBV6-1	NA	TRBJ1-2	NA	TGTGCCAGCAGTGAATCCTTCGGCCGTAACTATGGCTACACCTTC	CASSESFGRNYGYTF
TRBV5-6	few	TRBJ1-2	NA	TGTGCCAGCAGCTTGGTACCGGAATACTATGGCTACACCTTC	CASSLVPEYYGYTF
TRBV7-9	NA	TRBJ2-1	NA	TGTGCCAGCAGCTTAGGAGGATCTGGGAATATGAGGGAGTTCTTC	CASSLGGSGNMREFF
TRBV5-6	many	TRBJ2-1	NA	TGTGCCAGCAGCTGGGTTGATAGAGACTACAATGAGCAGTTCTTC	CASSWVDRDYNEQFF
TRBV27	NA	TRBJ2-7	NA	TGTGCCAGCAGTTTATCGTCCCGACTGGTAGCCTACGAGCAGTACTTC	CASSLSSRLVAYEQYF
TRBV28	NA	TRBJ1-3	NA	TGTGCCAGCAGCCAAATGGGTGTTCGAAACACCATATATTTT	CASSQMGVRNTIYF
TRBV25-1	once	TRBJ1-1	TRBD1	TGTGCCAGCAGTGCCCTTGGCAGGGGGCTCGGTAACACTGAAGCTTTCTTT	CASSALGRGLGNTEAFF
TRBV27	NA	TRBJ1-1	NA	TGTGCCAGCAGTCCCCGGGGCAGTTGGACTGAAGCTTTCTTT	CASSPRGSWTEAFF
TRBV6-9	NA	TRBJ2-7	NA	TGTGCCGTATCGTCGAACTCCTACGAGCAGTACTTC	CAVSSNSYEQYF
TRBV6-4	NA	TRBJ2-5	TRBD2	TGTGCCAGCAGTGACTCGATGGGCGGGAGCTTGTACCAAGAGACCCAGTACTTC	CASSDSMGGSLYQETQYF
TRBV7-2	NA	TRBJ2-6	NA	TGTGCCAGCAGCTTAGATGCTCTATCCGGGGCCAACGTCCTGACTTTC	CASSLDALSGANVLTF
TRBV28	few	TRBJ2-7	NA	TGTGCCAGCAGTTCTCCAGGGACCATTCACGAGCAGTACTTC	CASSSPGTIHEQYF
TRBV7-3	NA	TRBJ2-3	NA	TGTGCCAGCAGCCGGGACTCCCCGGGAGATACGCAGTATTTT	CASSRDSPGDTQYF
TRBV7-9	NA	TRBJ1-1	NA	TGTGCCAGCAGCTTAGAGGCTGACACTGAAGCTTTCTTT	CASSLEADTEAFF
TRBV18	NA	TRBJ1-5	NA	TGTGCCAGCTCAACTCCTCAGGGGCAGCAGCCCCAGCATTTT	CASSTPQGQQPQHF
TRBV27	NA	TRBJ2-7	NA	TGTGCCAGCAGTCCAACAGGGGGGGACGAGCAGTACTTC	CASSPTGGDEQYF
TRBV18	NA	TRBJ1-2	NA	TGTGCCAGCTCACCACCAGATAACTATGGCTACACCTTC	CASSPPDNYGYTF
TRBV5-1	few	TRBJ2-2	TRBD2	TGCGCCAGCAGCTCATGGACTAGCGGGGGCCCCGGTAACACCGGGGAGCTGTTTTTT	CASSSWTSGGPGNTGELFF
TRBV4-1	once	TRBJ1-1	NA	TGCGCCAGCAGCCAAGAATCGGGGACAACCAACACTGAAGCTTTCTTT	CASSQESGTTNTEAFF
TRBV6-5	NA	TRBJ1-4	NA	TGTGCCAGCAGAAAAGCTGGGAGTGAAAAACTGTTTTTT	CASRKAGSEKLFF
TRBV19	few	TRBJ2-2	NA	TGTGCCAGTAGTTTTGCCGGGGCTGGCACCGGGGAGCTGTTTTTT	CASSFAGAGTGELFF
TRBV5-1	few	TRBJ2-2	NA	TGCGCCAGCAGCCCTTCCGGGGCCGGGGAGCTGTTTTTT	CASSPSGAGELFF
TRBV28	NA	TRBJ2-7	TRBD1	TGTGCCAGCAGAGTGCAGGGACAGAGGTACGAGCAGTACTTC	CASRVQGQRYEQYF
TRBV30	NA	TRBJ2-3	NA	TGTGCCTGGAGTGTAATGGGGTGGCCAGTTCCGCAGTATTTT	CAWSVMGWPVPQYF
TRBV11-2	NA	TRBJ2-7	NA	TGTGCCAGCAGCTTGTCGACAAGGGGGAACGAGCAGTACTTC	CASSLSTRGNEQYF
TRBV30	NA	TRBJ2-7	NA	TGTGCCTGGAAGCCCGGTGGGGGTTTGGGGGCCTACGAGCAGTACTTC	CAWKPGGGLGAYEQYF
TRBV4-1	NA	TRBJ2-7	NA	TGCGCCAGCAGCCAAGATGGGGGTCTCGCCTACGAGCAGTACTTC	CASSQDGGLAYEQYF
TRBV6-4	NA	TRBJ2-1	NA	TGTGCCAGCAGTAAGGAACTCAACAATGAGCAGTTCTTC	CASSKELNNEQFF